What follows are 26 T cell receptor beta chains derived from one specimen sequenced in a study of the immune and genomic landscape of osteosarcoma. Generated by immunoSEQ multiplex PCR, the TCRdb table keeps only in-frame clones and is missing some. The sample comprises about 690 clones, approximately 80% of which are singletons, and about 6% rests with the top ten. Sequencing was performed on primary tumor tissue from the femur. The receptors stem from a man aged 30 to 39 with osteosarcoma.

This rearrangement joins TRBV29-1 to TRBJ1-1, with a tentative D call TRBD1 (5 bases). The CDR3 runs 15 residues. Trimming took 7 bases from V and 0 from J, leaving 18 bases between them. From germline, CDR1 is SQVTM and CDR2 ANQGSEA. CDR3: CSAGSGWGMNTEAFF. The DNA of the CDR3 is TGCAGCGCCGGATCAGGGTGGGGGATGAACACTGAAGCTTTCTTT.

A few counts support this clone. The chain has TRBV7-9 and TRBJ1-6, with D perhaps matching TRBD1 (6 bases). V dropped 2 bases and J dropped 9 bases, with 14 bases sitting between them. Germline V CDR1 and CDR2: SEHNR, FQNEAQ (reference sequence). This CDR3 is built from 15 residues. CDR3 DNA: TGTGCCAGCAGCTTATCGGCAGGGGTAGGTTCACCCCTCCACTTT. Its protein is CASSLSAGVGSPLHF.

The rearrangement links TRBV6-5 to TRBJ2-5, with D tentatively TRBD2 (6 bases). The V end lost 6 bases, the J end lost 3 bases, and 11 bases lay between the germline ends. The CDR3 runs 13 residues. Germline V gives CDR1 MNHEY, CDR2 SVGAGI. CDR3 amino acids: CASSQLAEETQYF. In nucleotides, the CDR3 is TGTGCCAGCAGCCAATTAGCGGAAGAGACCCAGTACTTC.

The CDR3 is CASSDSSGGTDTQYF. The DNA of the CDR3 is TGTGCCAGCAGTGACTCTAGCGGGGGCACAGATACGCAGTATTTT. The chain uses TRBV6-4 and TRBJ2-3, with 8 nucleotides matching TRBD2. The ends lost 0 bases at V and 1 base at J; junction bases unmatched: 0. There are 15 residues in the CDR3. From germline, CDR1 is MRHNA and CDR2 SNTAGT.

Turning to this clone: At one boundary the junction diverges from the germline segment, which might be a read error. The same CDR3 arises from other DNA sequences in this sample as well. The genes are TRBV30 and TRBJ1-1; D is ambiguous. This CDR3 is 10 amino acids long. CDR1 is GTSNPN, CDR2 SVGIG, per germline (reference sequence). The CDR3 loop reads CAWSDTEAFF. The CDR3 bases are TGCGCCTGGAGTGATACTGAAGCTTTCTTT.

The CDR3, as DNA: TGTGCCAGCAGTGACTCAGGAGACGCCCACAATGAGCAGTTCTTC. This gives the protein CASSDSGDAHNEQFF. This chain uses TRBV6-4 with TRBJ2-1; no clear D. The V gene's germline CDR1 is MRHNA and CDR2 SNTAGT. This CDR3 is built from 15 residues. Between the trimmed V and J ends, which lost 0 bases and 5 bases, there was a span of 11 bases.

The rearrangement joins TRBV11-3 to TRBJ2-7; D call uncertain. Germline V gene lookup returns CDR1 SGHNT and CDR2 YENEEA. This CDR3 contains 12 residues. V was shortened by 2 bases and J by 4 bases, with 6 bases between the two germline ends. The CDR3 sequence is CASSLSTYEQYF. CDR3 DNA sequence: TGTGCCAGCAGCTTATCGACATACGAGCAGTACTTC.

This clone has only a few counts. The chain links TRBV7-9 to TRBJ1-1; 10 bases map to TRBD1. This CDR3 spans 12 amino acids. After removal of 10 bases from V and 6 bases from J, the junction contained 5 bases not matched to a gene. The germline gives CDR1 SEHNR, CDR2 FQNEAQ (reference sequence). Here the CDR3 reads CATGGTGAEAFF. CDR3 bases: TGTGCCACTGGAGGGACAGGGGCTGAAGCTTTCTTT.

The chain recombines TRBV7-2 with TRBJ1-4, with 7 nucleotides matching TRBD1. The CDR3 sequence is 14 residues long. CDR1 and CDR2 from the germline V gene are SGHTA and FQGNSA. V lost 5 bases to trimming and J lost 3 bases; unmatched junction nucleotides: 3. CDR3 nucleotide sequence: TGTGCCAGCAGCCTCGGGACAGCTAATGAAAAACTGTTTTTT. It is translated as CASSLGTANEKLFF.

There are a few counts of this clone. V and J are TRBV5-1 and TRBJ1-3, with 9 bases lining up with TRBD1. The CDR3 is 16 amino acids. Germline assignment: CDR1 SGHRS and CDR2 YFSETQ. With 4 bases clipped from V and 0 bases from J, the junction kept 5 bases outside the gene matches. The CDR3 DNA is TGCGCCAGCAGCCCCCAGACAGGGGGCTCTGGAAACACCATATATTTT. Translation gives CASSPQTGGSGNTIYF.

This chain uses TRBV30 with TRBJ2-7; 7 nucleotides agree with TRBD1. Germline V CDR1 and CDR2: GTSNPN, SVGIG (reference sequence). After removal of 2 bases from V and 5 bases from J, the junction contained 9 bases not matched to a gene. The CDR3 loop spans 14 amino acids. The CDR3 is CAWSPKGTVHEQYF. The CDR3 bases are TGTGCCTGGAGTCCTAAGGGGACAGTCCACGAGCAGTACTTC.

The chain employs TRBV28 and TRBJ1-2; the match to TRBD1 covers 7 bases. The CDR3 loop spans 15 amino acids. The J segment lost 3 bases and the V segment lost 3 bases, leaving 7 bases of the junction unmatched. Germline V gene lookup returns CDR1 MDHEN and CDR2 SYDVKM. CDR3 sequence (DNA): TGTGCCAGCAGTTTTTGGGTTGGGACAGACTATGGCTACACCTTC. Translated: CASSFWVGTDYGYTF.

The genes are TRBV28 and TRBJ2-5, with TRBD1 matching over 9 bases. Germline V CDR1 and CDR2: MDHEN, SYDVKM. With V trimmed by 7 bases and J by 4 bases, 7 bases remained unmatched. The CDR3 covers 14 residues. Here the CDR3 DNA reads TGTGCCAGCACCGAAACAGGGGGCGCAGAGACCCAGTACTTC. Amino acid sequence: CASTETGGAETQYF.

Only a few counts were recorded for this clone. The chain couples TRBV30 to TRBJ1-1, with a possible D match to TRBD1 (5 bases). CDR1 and CDR2 from the germline V gene are GTSNPN and SVGIG (reference sequence). V shed 2 bases and J shed 6 bases, with 7 bases lying between them. The CDR3 is made up of 11 amino acids. This CDR3 is CAWSWGAEAFF. The DNA of the CDR3 is TGTGCCTGGAGTTGGGGCGCTGAAGCTTTCTTT.

The rearrangement uses TRBV6-5 and TRBJ2-1; D might be TRBD1 (7 bases). Trimming cost V 6 bases and J 6 bases, with 15 bases left between them. The germline V gene encodes CDR1 MNHEY and CDR2 SVGAGI. This CDR3 is 14 amino acids long. The CDR3 reads CASSLQGGFNEQFF. For the CDR3, the DNA is TGTGCCAGCAGCCTCCAGGGGGGTTTCAATGAGCAGTTCTTC.

The genes are TRBV5-4 and TRBJ2-5; 9 bases align to TRBD1. V shed 5 bases, J shed 5 bases, and the junction held 7 bases outside the gene matches. Per the germline V gene, CDR1 is SGHNT and CDR2 is YYREEE (reference sequence). The CDR3 is 14 amino acids. CDR3 protein: CASSPDRGLETQYF. Here the CDR3 DNA reads TGTGCCAGCAGTCCCGACAGGGGGTTGGAGACCCAGTACTTC.

This clone was seen only a few times. V usage is TRBV2 and J usage is TRBJ2-7, with D perhaps matching TRBD1 (6 bases). The CDR3 is 14 amino acids. The germline V gene encodes CDR1 SNHLY and CDR2 FYNNEI. Trimming removed 6 bases at V and 1 base at J, with 13 bases between. In DNA form, the CDR3 reads TGTGCCAGCAGATTCGACAGGAATTCCTACGAGCAGTACTTC. This gives the protein CASRFDRNSYEQYF.

This rearrangement joins TRBV6-6 to TRBJ2-7, with TRBD1 matching 8 bases. The germline V gene has CDR1 MNHNY and CDR2 SVGAGI (reference sequence). After removal of 4 bases from V and 6 bases from J, the junction contained 11 bases not matched to a gene. This CDR3 comprises 15 residues. In DNA form, the CDR3 reads TGTGCCAGCAGTTCCCAACCGGACAGGGCGAGCGAGCAGTACTTC. As protein: CASSSQPDRASEQYF.

The V and J genes are TRBV5-4 and TRBJ1-1, with D maybe TRBD1 (5 bases). The germline V and J ends were trimmed by 4 bases and 1 base, with 11 bases remaining between them. The CDR3 is made up of 14 amino acids. The germline CDR1 and CDR2 sequences are SGHNT and YYREEE (reference sequence). CDR3: CASSGGHSNTEAFF. CDR3 coding DNA: TGTGCCAGCAGCGGCGGACACTCGAACACTGAAGCTTTCTTT.

V usage is TRBV28 and J usage is TRBJ2-3; TRBD1 might be the D (6 bases). The germline gives CDR1 MDHEN, CDR2 SYDVKM. V gave up 6 bases and J gave up 4 bases, with 17 bases separating them. This CDR3 has 15 amino acids. Here the CDR3 DNA reads TGTGCCAGCAGCCCACAGGGAACCGGGGCAGATACGCAGTATTTT. This codes for CASSPQGTGADTQYF.

The table lists this clone with a count of one. The chain recombines TRBV19 with TRBJ1-2, with TRBD1 as a possible D gene (5 bases). This CDR3 has 14 amino acids. CDR1 and CDR2 from the germline V gene are LNHDA and SQIVND (reference sequence). The ends were cut back, 3 bases at V and 2 bases at J, with 10 bases in the middle. The CDR3 loop is CASSIEGYNYGYTF. Here the CDR3 DNA reads TGTGCCAGTAGTATTGAGGGGTACAACTATGGCTACACCTTC.

The CDR3 loop reads CAWGDRAGEQYF. The DNA of the CDR3 is TGTGCCTGGGGCGACAGGGCTGGCGAGCAGTACTTC. This chain connects TRBV30 to TRBJ2-7, with 7 bases fitting TRBD1. V gave up 5 bases and J gave up 6 bases; unmatched junction bases: 7. Per the germline V gene, CDR1 is GTSNPN and CDR2 is SVGIG (reference sequence). The CDR3 has 12 amino acids.

This clone was observed a few times. At one end, the junction sequence differs from germline, possibly due to a read error. The genes are TRBV7-9 and TRBJ1-1; D is unresolved. The germline gives CDR1 SEHNR, CDR2 FQNEAQ (reference sequence). The length of the CDR3 is 12 residues. CDR3 residues: CASGFRDLEAFF. The DNA of the CDR3 is TGTGCCAGCGGCTTCCGTGACTTAGAAGCTTTCTTT.

This clone was counted a few times. V usage is TRBV14 and J usage is TRBJ2-7, with 7 bases that match TRBD1. Unmatched junction bases numbered 3, after V lost 4 bases and J lost 3 bases. CDR1 and CDR2 (germline): SGHDN, FVKESK. CDR3 size: 13 residues. The CDR3 loop reads CASSRNRGYEQYF. CDR3 sequence (DNA): TGTGCCAGCAGCCGAAACAGGGGCTACGAGCAGTACTTC.

This chain joins TRBV4-3 and TRBJ2-6; D gene uncertain. Trimming left V 0 bases short and J 3 bases short, with 9 bases between. Germline V lookup: CDR1 LGHNA, CDR2 YSLEER. The CDR3 loop spans 16 amino acids. The CDR3 region is CASSQDAAVGANVLTF. The CDR3 nucleotides read TGCGCCAGCAGCCAAGATGCGGCAGTTGGGGCCAACGTCCTGACTTTC.

The V gene is TRBV6-1, the J gene TRBJ1-3; TRBD1 is a possible D gene (5 bases). Germline CDR1 reads MNHNS; CDR2 reads SASEGT. The CDR3 is made up of 14 amino acids. V was trimmed by 3 bases and J by 4 bases, leaving 10 bases between them. The CDR3 DNA sequence: TGTGCCAGCAGTGACAGGGCGTCGGGAAACACCATATATTTT. It codes for CASSDRASGNTIYF.